A selection of T cell receptor beta chains follows, all from one sample in a study of cytomegalovirus exposure and HLA in healthy donors. Produced via immunoSEQ multiplex PCR; TCRdb's table is partial and in-frame only. The sample's table shows 25,000 to 35,000 clones. Sequencing was carried out using PBMCs. Source of these receptors: a woman between 35 and 50 years old in good health and CMV-seropositive. The CDR3 runs from the conserved cysteine through the conserved F or W. The order of the fields is CDR3 length, J gene, V gene, CDR3 protein.

>18|TRBJ2-7|TRBV7-9
CASSPGRFSGRGSYEQYF
>13|TRBJ2-3|TRBV5-4
CASSTTGVDTQYF
>13|TRBJ1-2|TRBV6-4
CASRGTARYGYTF
>13|TRBJ1-1|TRBV19
CASSIGGYTEAFF
>14|TRBJ2-5|TRBV5-5
CASSLGTAVGTQYF
>11|TRBJ2-3|TRBV20-1
CSGGGPDTQYF
>15|TRBJ2-2|TRBV19
CASSIAGSNTGELFF
>18|TRBJ2-3|TRBV2
CASSDGGGLAGSQDTQYF
>16|TRBJ2-1|TRBV30
CAWSVKGLAVSNEQFF
>16|TRBJ1-5|TRBV6-1
CASSELTAYSNQPQHF
>11|TRBJ1-2|TRBV20-1
CSADSAQGYTF
>13|TRBJ2-3|TRBV30
CAWSEGWADKQYF
>15|TRBJ1-1|TRBV4-1
CASSQDRQGYTEAFF
>15|TRBJ2-5|TRBV4-3
CASSQDRAGGETQYF
>14|TRBJ2-3|TRBV9
CASSRGGGTDTQYF
>15|TRBJ2-3|TRBV10-1
CASSGRTSGSDTQYF
>12|TRBJ1-1|TRBV7-9
CASRDLAAEAFF
>15|TRBJ2-1|TRBV7-9
CASSPGLAGGSEQFF
>13|TRBJ2-7|TRBV29-1
CSVTAGQTYEQYF
>17|TRBJ2-2|TRBV30
CAWSAPGVAGVAGELFF
>14|TRBJ1-4|TRBV19
CASSPLGRGEKLFF
>13|TRBJ1-5|TRBV30
CAWSQGLDQPQHF
>14|TRBJ2-3|TRBV9
CASSVVGSADTQYF
>15|TRBJ2-2|TRBV15
CATSRQGRDTGELFF
>16|TRBJ2-3|TRBV27
CASSLSRTGGTDTQYF
>12|TRBJ2-5|TRBV7-9
CASSFGGETQYF
>15|TRBJ2-7|TRBV28
CASTLTPPGVYEQYF
>14|TRBJ2-7|TRBV11-2
CASSLGGTAYEQYF
>14|TRBJ2-2|TRBV4-1
CASSQEGGPGELFF
>14|TRBJ1-1|TRBV19
CASSQSTGLSKAFF
>14|TRBJ2-1|TRBV29-1
CSASGTDNYNEQFF
>12|TRBJ1-1|TRBV12-5
CASGLVGGAAFF
>12|TRBJ2-7|TRBV5-4
CASRPGGYEQYF
>16|TRBJ2-3|TRBV27
CASSPGQGNFTDTQYF
>18|TRBJ2-7|TRBV23-1
CASNGGDRDVAASYEQYF
>13|TRBJ1-5|TRBV19
CASASEGEQPQHF
>15|TRBJ2-4|TRBV7-9
CASSYGQLAKNIQYF
>11|TRBJ1-2|TRBV30
CAWSDTGKYTF
>12|TRBJ2-7|TRBV9
CASSEEGYEQYF
>15|TRBJ2-3|TRBV4-1
CASSQDGGRTDTQYF
>16|TRBJ2-1|TRBV7-3
CASALPFGEGRNEQFF
>15|TRBJ2-5|TRBV5-6
CASSALAGGQETQYF
>14|TRBJ1-1|TRBV19
CASSISSSNTEAFF
>15|TRBJ2-5|TRBV5-1
CASSSPSVLSETQYF
>17|TRBJ2-6|TRBV7-6
CASSPDRGDSGANVLTF
>15|TRBJ2-7|TRBV7-3
CASSPGTSGSTEQYF
>15|TRBJ1-1|TRBV10-1
CASSESGRPGGEAFF
>14|TRBJ1-1|TRBV7-9
CASSLVFTGGEAFF
>15|TRBJ1-2|TRBV28
CASSLFYDRNYGYTF
>18|TRBJ2-1|TRBV18
CASSYDGVAATGSNEQFF
>12|TRBJ1-1|TRBV11-3
CASSRGYTEAFF
>15|TRBJ2-2|TRBV30
CAWSVQGRGTGELFF
>14|TRBJ2-1|TRBV28
CASAGFVVYNEQFF
>15|TRBJ2-4|TRBV19
CASSIGVLAKNIQYF
>16|TRBJ2-3|TRBV4-3
CASSQAAAGDTDTQYF
>17|TRBJ2-1|TRBV28
CASSSLLPGLARNEQFF
>17|TRBJ2-1|TRBV18
CASSPGVPAAGDNEQFF